This T cell receptor beta chain was sequenced in a study of naive and memory T cell subsets. Study-level findings and limits: A few larger clonotypes appeared in naive repertoires, especially CD8, possibly memory cells re-expressing CD45RA. Diversity fell and Gini index rose from naive through CM, EM, EMRA. Activation and differentiation may alter RNA-based TCR counts.

Both TRBC1 and TRBC2 were covered by a beta constant-region primer of two equimolar oligonucleotides. Ligated cDNA was amplified by four rounds of PCR with nested alpha and beta constant-region primers and SP2. An oligonucleotide with the SP2 primer and a 12-nucleotide UMI was ligated to the cDNA 3' end. TCRdb re-called the UMI-ligation and nested PCR reads with MiXCR, one entry per CDR3 protein. The sample gives 120,000 to 150,000 distinct CDR3 sequences, about 20% of which show up once; 0.11% is in the top ten. CDR3 length: 13 residues. Looked up from germline, CDR1 is MNHEY and CDR2 is SVGAGI. Trimming left V 4 bases short and J 2 bases short, with 6 bases between. A few counts support this clonotype. Its specificity is not known. Overnight CMV lysate stimulation of fresh PBMCs defined donor CMV status by CD4+ IFNgamma.

What was sequenced was naive CD4+ T cells from blood. The chain employs TRBV6-5 and TRBJ1-3; D gene ambiguous. The TCR comes from a human donor in good health. CDR3 sequence reads: CASSFLTGNTIYF. The CDR3 DNA is TGTGCCAGCAGTTTCCTGACTGGAAACACCATATATTTT.